The 27 T cell receptor beta chains presented below share a single source sample, sequenced in a study of T cell responses to AZD1222 COVID-19 vaccine. The method was immunoSEQ multiplex PCR; TCRdb's version includes in-frame clones alone and lacks a portion of them. The table records 45,000 to 55,000 clones, roughly four fifths of them present only once. Sequences were derived from peripheral blood, sampled on day 0 of AZD1222 vaccination. Source of these receptors: an adult in good health.

V and J are TRBV21-1 and TRBJ1-5; TRBD1, the table's D call, was not compared with the DNA. TRBV21-1 has pseudogene status. The CDR3 extends over 17 amino acids. CDR3 protein: CASRRQGGRYSNQPQHF. CDR3 nucleotides: TGTGCCAGCCGCCGACAGGGGGGACGGTATAGCAATCAGCCCCAGCATTTT.

The rearrangement uses TRBV3-1 (or the pseudogene TRBV3-2) and TRBJ1-2; no reliable D call. The germline V gene encodes CDR1 LGHDT and CDR2 YNNKEL (reference sequence). Trimming left V 4 bases short and J 5 bases short, with 8 bases between. The CDR3 length is 12 residues. The CDR3 protein is CASSLGLYGYTF. The CDR3 nucleotides are TGTGCCAGCAGCCTTGGGTTGTATGGCTACACCTTC.

V gene TRBV18 combines with J gene TRBJ2-2; D perhaps matches TRBD1 (5 bases). Germline V gives CDR1 KGHSH, CDR2 LQKENI. This CDR3 region has 14 residues. The V end was cut by 5 bases, the J end by 4 bases, with 11 bases between. CDR3 nucleotides: TGTGCCAGCTCATCAACGACAGCCACCGGGGAGCTGTTTTTT. Translating gives CASSSTTATGELFF. The whole variable domain, remainder taken from reference TRBV18 and TRBJ2-2, is NAGVMQNPRHLVRRRGQEARLRCSPMKGHSHVYWYRQLPEEGLKFMVYLQKENIIDESGMPKERFSAEFPKEGPSILRIQQVVRGDSAAYFCASSSTTATGELFFGEGSRLTVL.

The rearrangement uses TRBV29-1 and TRBJ2-5, with D tentatively TRBD1 (5 bases). The CDR3 consists of 9 residues. The V gene's germline CDR1 is SQVTM and CDR2 ANQGSEA. CDR3 nucleotide sequence: TGCAGGGGGCGGGAGACCCAGTACTTC. This gives the protein CRGRETQYF.

This clone appeared once. The chain links TRBV5-1 to TRBJ2-7; D remains ambiguous. V was trimmed by 0 bases and J by 5 bases, leaving 6 bases between them. Germline CDR1 SGHRS, CDR2 YFSETQ. The CDR3 is made up of 12 amino acids. Here the CDR3 reads CASSLEADEQYF. In DNA form, the CDR3 reads TGCGCCAGCAGCTTGGAGGCGGACGAGCAGTACTTC.

In its sample, this clone ranks as large. In DNA, the CDR3 is TGTGCCAGCAGTTCCTGGACTAGCGGGAGAGGCGGTTTCTTC. Translation: CASSSWTSGRGGFF. The V and J genes are TRBV27 and TRBJ2-1, with 13 nucleotides matching TRBD2. The germline V gene encodes CDR1 MNHEY and CDR2 SMNVEV (reference sequence). This CDR3 is built from 14 residues. V was clipped by 4 bases and J by 16 bases; unmatched bases: 10.

The rearrangement uses TRBV28 and TRBJ2-1; TRBD2 aligns across 14 bases. In germline, CDR1 is MDHEN, CDR2 SYDVKM. CDR3 length: 18 residues. V shed 5 bases, J shed 0 bases, and the junction held 6 bases outside the gene matches. CDR3: CASSATSGRASSYNEQFF. Written as DNA, the CDR3 is TGTGCCAGCAGTGCGACTAGCGGGAGGGCTAGCTCCTACAATGAGCAGTTCTTC.

There are a few counts of this clone. V is TRBV3-1 (or the pseudogene TRBV3-2) and J is TRBJ1-6; TRBD1 matches 8 bases. This CDR3 region has 15 residues. Trimming at V came to 5 bases and at J to 9 bases, leaving 9 bases not matched to a gene. Germline assignment: CDR1 LGHDT and CDR2 YNNKEL (reference sequence). CDR3 residues: CASSTTGTGRSPLHF. The CDR3, as DNA: TGTGCCAGCAGCACAACCGGGACAGGTCGTTCACCCCTCCACTTT.

The genes are TRBV2 and TRBJ1-3; D is undetermined. The CDR3 extends over 18 amino acids. Germline CDR1 is SNHLY and CDR2 is FYNNEI. V was clipped by 5 bases and J by 2 bases, with 22 bases between them. The CDR3 DNA reads TGTGCCAGCAGTCCGGCGGGCCGCGGGATAGTGCCTGGAAACACCATATATTTT. It encodes CASSPAGRGIVPGNTIYF.

The rearrangement joins TRBV5-1 to TRBJ2-6; D remains unclear. The CDR3 runs 15 residues. V was pared by 3 bases and J by 0 bases, with 7 bases between. In germline, CDR1 is SGHRS, CDR2 YFSETQ. DNA for the CDR3: TGCGCCAGCAGCTCCTTTGTCTCTGGGGCCAACGTCCTGACTTTC. It is translated as CASSSFVSGANVLTF.

The chain recombines TRBV5-1 with TRBJ1-2; 10 nucleotides line up with TRBD1. J was trimmed by 6 bases and V by 1 base; bases with no gene match: 9. This CDR3 is built from 16 residues. Germline V gene lookup returns CDR1 SGHRS and CDR2 YFSETQ. CDR3 amino acids: CASSLKIGQGVDGYTF. The CDR3 DNA reads as TGCGCCAGCAGCTTGAAAATCGGACAGGGGGTGGATGGCTACACCTTC.

Concerning this clone itself: Other DNA sequences from this sample encode an identical CDR3 as well. The CDR3, as DNA: TGCAGCGTCTCGGACGGGAACACTGAAGCTTTCTTT. Translating it yields CSVSDGNTEAFF. This chain links TRBV29-1 with TRBJ1-1; the D is unclear. From germline, CDR1 is SQVTM and CDR2 ANQGSEA. The CDR3 is 12 amino acids. Trimming shortened V by 6 bases and J by 1 base, and 9 bases separated the two germline ends.

In its sample, this clone was seen once. This chain links TRBV20-1 with TRBJ1-1; no reliable D call. Trimming removed 3 bases from V and 5 bases from J, with 7 bases in between. CDR1 and CDR2 from the germline V gene are DFQATT and SNEGSKA (reference sequence). The CDR3 totals 11 residues. CDR3 sequence: CSARGGTEAFF. In nucleotides, the CDR3 is TGCAGTGCTAGGGGTGGGACTGAAGCTTTCTTT.

With regard to this clone: Other DNA variants within this sample encode the same CDR3. V gene TRBV7-2 combines with J gene TRBJ1-3; tentative D call: TRBD1 (6 bases). The CDR3 consists of 15 residues. V was cut by 3 bases and J by 1 base, with 10 bases left in between. Germline V CDR1 and CDR2: SGHTA, FQGNSA. CDR3 in DNA: TGTGCCAGCAGCTTCGACAGGTCTTCTGGAAACACCATATATTTT. This sequence encodes CASSFDRSSGNTIYF.

The chain recombines TRBV5-4 with TRBJ2-7, with TRBD1 identical over 7 bases. The CDR3 spans 15 residues. CDR1 is SGHNT, CDR2 YYREEE, per germline (reference sequence). Trimming at V came to 2 bases and at J to 5 bases, leaving 10 bases not matched to a gene. The CDR3 DNA reads as TGTGCCAGCAGCTTTCCCGGGACAGTCGTCGACGAGCAGTACTTC. This gives the protein CASSFPGTVVDEQYF.

The chain links TRBV27 to TRBJ1-2; maybe TRBD1 (6 bases). Germline-derived CDR1 and CDR2 are MNHEY and SMNVEV (reference sequence). The CDR3 runs to 13 residues. V lost 3 bases and J lost 8, with 13 bases in between. DNA for the CDR3: TGTGCCAGCAGTTTTCAGGGGTTGGAAGGCTACACCTTC. Encoded protein: CASSFQGLEGYTF.

The V gene is TRBV6-2 or TRBV6-3, the J gene TRBJ1-1; D uncertain. This CDR3 comprises 13 residues. Germline V CDR1 and CDR2: MNHEY, SVGEGT. Trimming removed 2 bases from V and 5 bases from J, with 9 bases in between. The CDR3 region is CASSYAKGTEAFF. The DNA for the CDR3 is TGTGCCAGCAGTTACGCTAAGGGTACTGAAGCTTTCTTT.

V usage is TRBV5-1 and J usage is TRBJ1-2; TRBD1 might be the D (6 bases). Germline V CDR1 and CDR2: SGHRS, YFSETQ. CDR3 length: 14 residues. The germline V and J ends were trimmed by 4 bases and 1 base, with 11 bases remaining between them. In DNA form, the CDR3 reads TGCGCCAGCAGCCGGACAGCTGATAACTATGGCTACACCTTC. It is translated as CASSRTADNYGYTF.

J is TRBJ2-7 and V is TRBV12-3 or TRBV12-4; 7 nucleotides agree with TRBD2. V trimming: 3 bases; J trimming: 12 bases; junction bases outside the gene matches: 11. This CDR3 is 13 amino acids long. This CDR3 reads CASSLTGGKGSYF. The CDR3 DNA is TGTGCCAGCAGTTTGACGGGAGGTAAAGGCTCGTACTTC.

V is TRBV6-2 or TRBV6-3 and J is TRBJ2-2; TRBD1 agrees at 8 bases. The CDR3 is 15 residues long. The germline V gene has CDR1 MNHEY and CDR2 SVGEGT. With 7 bases clipped from V and 4 bases from J, the junction kept 8 bases outside the gene matches. The CDR3 DNA reads as TGTGCCAGCACCCCCCCAGGGGGCATCACCGGGGAGCTGTTTTTT. Translating it yields CASTPPGGITGELFF.

The J gene is TRBJ2-7, the V gene TRBV28, with D perhaps TRBD2 (6 bases). From germline, CDR1 is MDHEN and CDR2 SYDVKM. The CDR3 covers 14 residues. The V gene lost 3 bases and the J gene lost 0 bases, with 9 bases spanning the gap. CDR3 DNA sequence: TGTGCCAGCAGTTTTTCCGGGGGCTCCTACGAGCAGTACTTC. It encodes CASSFSGGSYEQYF.

CDR3: CASSAGRQRMDEQFF. The CDR3 DNA is TGTGCCAGCAGCGCCGGTAGACAGAGGATGGATGAGCAGTTCTTC. The chain carries TRBV5-4 and TRBJ2-1; D is perhaps TRBD1 (5 bases). Trimming took off 4 bases at V and 8 bases at J, with 19 bases between the two ends. Germline V lookup: CDR1 SGHNT, CDR2 YYREEE (reference sequence). The CDR3 consists of 15 residues.

The chain combines TRBV27 with TRBJ1-5; 7 nucleotides agree with TRBD1. The V and J ends lost 6 bases and 3 bases, in that order; junction bases with no gene match: 8. In germline, CDR1 is MNHEY, CDR2 SMNVEV (reference sequence). The CDR3 contains 15 residues. The CDR3 DNA is TGTGCCAGCAGCTACAGGGGAGGAAACAATCAGCCCCAGCATTTT. This translates into CASSYRGGNNQPQHF.

This clone has only a few counts. The V call is TRBV7-2, the J call TRBJ1-1; possibly TRBD1 for D (6 bases). This CDR3 is 15 amino acids long. From germline, CDR1 is SGHTA and CDR2 FQGNSA. The V and J ends lost 5 bases and 1 base respectively, with 14 bases between them. The CDR3 DNA sequence: TGTGCCAGCAGCCGGGGGCTTACAGAGAACACTGAAGCTTTCTTT. This encodes CASSRGLTENTEAFF.

The genes are TRBV6-4 and TRBJ2-3, with 12 positions matching TRBD2. Germline V gives CDR1 MRHNA, CDR2 SNTAGT. The J segment lost 1 base and the V segment lost 3 bases, leaving 11 bases of the junction unmatched. The CDR3 runs 19 residues. CDR3 in DNA: TGTGCCAGCAGTGAGGGTCCCAAGACTAGCGGGGGCCGCACAGATACGCAGTATTTT. This gives the protein CASSEGPKTSGGRTDTQYF.

Only one count was recorded for this clone. The chain employs TRBV7-3 and TRBJ2-1, with TRBD1 as a possible D gene (5 bases). CDR1 SGHTA and CDR2 FQGTGA come from the germline V gene. The CDR3 runs 13 residues. Trimming left V 8 bases short and J 6 bases short, with 14 bases between. The DNA of the CDR3 is TGTGCCAGCGGCCCCCCTGACAGCAATGAGCAGTTCTTC. Its protein product is CASGPPDSNEQFF.

The chain links TRBV21-1 to TRBJ2-3; the D call of TRBD2 is as the table states it, not checked on the DNA. TRBV21-1 constitutes a pseudogene. This CDR3 is built from 15 residues. The CDR3 sequence: CASSKDLASCDTQYF. The CDR3 DNA sequence: TGTGCCAGCAGCAAAGACTTGGCTAGCTGCGATACGCAGTATTTT.